This T cell receptor (beta chain) was observed in a study of tumor and adjacent non-tumor tissue in lung cancer. Study-wide findings and caveats: Compared with tumor, normal lung showed significantly lower TCR diversity. Tumor repertoires had a smaller top 100 clone share than normal lung. Tumor TCR diversity, when higher, was linked to shorter survival.

This clonotype appeared a single time. What it binds is unknown. The CDR3 sequence is 12 residues long. Germline V gives CDR1 SGHDT, CDR2 YYEEEE. J was trimmed by 15 bases and V by 0 bases; bases with no gene match: 5. A modified ARM-PCR protocol with three rounds of nested PCR amplified TCRbeta. TCRdb analysed the multiplex PCR reads with MiXCR anew, one entry per CDR3 protein. The repertoire includes around 140,000 distinct CDR3 sequences, around 66% of them detected once, and roughly 20% sits in the top ten. RNA was extracted from bulk tissue without any cell sorting. Newly diagnosed lung cancer patients had thoracic surgery in China, August–November 2014, without prior chemotherapy.

The chain employs TRBV5-6 and TRBJ2-1, with 8 nucleotides matching TRBD2. The sequence was collected from a man in his 60s with small cell lung cancer. Sequences were obtained from lung tumor tissue. The CDR3 region is CASSLGLATLFF. The CDR3 DNA reads as TGTGCCAGCAGCTTGGGACTAGCGACTTTGTTCTTC.